This passage covers 3 T cell receptor beta chains from one sample sequenced in a study of T cell responses to AZD1222 COVID-19 vaccine. TCRdb's copy holds only in-frame clones and misses some; the assay was immunoSEQ multiplex PCR. The sample consists of fewer than 200,000 clones, 85% to 90% of them appearing once. The sequences come from peripheral blood, collected on day 0 of AZD1222 vaccination. Source of these receptors: an adult in good health.

The V call is TRBV6-4, the J call TRBJ1-3, with D possibly matching TRBD1 (6 bases). The V end lost 6 bases, the J end lost 4 bases, and 10 bases lay between the germline ends. Germline V gives CDR1 MRHNA, CDR2 SNTAGT. This CDR3 comprises 13 residues. CDR3 DNA: TGTGCCAGCAGCCCGGACAGAGGAAACACCATATATTTT. Its protein is CASSPDRGNTIYF.

The genes are TRBV6-5 and TRBJ2-3, with TRBD2 matching 12 bases. CDR3 length equals 13 residues. Germline V gene lookup returns CDR1 MNHEY and CDR2 SVGAGI. Trimming cost V 7 bases and J 14 bases; bases outside gene matches: 10. CDR3 protein: CASTQLAGGSWYF. The CDR3 region has the DNA TGTGCCAGCACCCAACTAGCGGGGGGTTCTTGGTATTTT.

This sequence joins TRBV28 and TRBJ2-1, with 7 bases identical to TRBD2. V was pared by 6 bases and J by 4 bases, with 3 bases of the junction left unmatched. This CDR3 has 13 amino acids. CDR1 and CDR2 (germline): MDHEN, SYDVKM. CDR3 in amino acids: CASSGRPYNEQFF. The DNA of the CDR3 is TGTGCCAGCAGCGGGAGGCCGTACAATGAGCAGTTCTTC.